This TCR beta chain was sequenced in a study of CD8 T cells in Susac syndrome (dated by TCRdb to 2018 to 2020). In terms of the full investigation: Of the Susac syndrome patients who were sequenced, six had clinically active disease and roughly eight were in clinical remission. At blood withdrawal, Susac syndrome patients were either therapy-naive, taking corticosteroids (in some cases with IVIg as well), or taking IVIg alone. Whether CD8+ T cell activation and differentiation in Susac syndrome was antigen driven was tested using repertoire sequencing. CD8+ T cell repertoire clonality was compared between around eleven healthy donors, around 14 Susac syndrome patients and 15 multiple sclerosis patients. Results and caveats for the whole study, not just this receptor: Clonal expansion was observed in Susac syndrome CD8+ repertoires, with the highest expansion in CD8+ TEMRA cells and greater expansion in clinically active than in remitting patients. The number of individuals in the TCR sequencing and HLA analysis was acknowledged as relatively small. Around 15 Susac-specific public clones were identified in the total CD8+ repertoire, and roughly five Susac-specific public clones were identified in the CD8+ TEMRA repertoire.

Peripheral blood CD8+ and CD4+ T cells from healthy donors, Susac syndrome patients and multiple sclerosis patients were profiled using high-throughput TCR beta sequencing. Recently defined diagnostic criteria for definite or probable disease were met by the Susac syndrome patients. CD8+ TEMRA cells were enriched by FACS, while bulk CD8+ and CD4+ T cells were purified by magnetic negative isolation. Blood was drawn into EDTA tubes, processed within 24 hours, and PBMCs were isolated by density gradient centrifugation. PBMCs destined for TCR sequencing were cryopreserved in liquid nitrogen and later thawed in a 37 °C water bath. A purity of at least 90% was achieved for sorted or isolated CD4+, CD8+ and CD8+ TEMRA cells. About this clonotype: Its antigen remains unidentified. Base qualities are not recorded, but no much larger clone differs from it by a single base.

RNA was extracted with the RNeasy kit and roughly 0.45 to 1 ug was reverse transcribed using random hexamers. TCR beta CDR3 regions were amplified with the immunoSEQ multiplex PCR assay covering 54 Vbeta and 13 Jbeta segments. PCR amplification bias was corrected by using a synthetic template baseline for primer optimization and computational correction. The original methods were these. Reads were assigned to V, D and J genes according to IMGT and analyzed in immunoSEQ Analyzer, with only productive sequences retained. To calculate clonality, Shannon entropy was normalized by log2 of the number of productive unique sequences and then subtracted from one. Public and private clones were assessed among the 100 most prevalent clones of each patient and control. A clone was defined as Susac-specific if it was absent from the healthy and MS cohorts, from around 960 published viral clones and from other ImmuneACCESS disease sequences. The public reads were reprocessed in TCRdb via fastp at Q25 and MiXCR, keeping in-frame beta chains. Under each unique CDR3 protein, matching rows form one entry showing the most common genes and DNA. These V and J calls derive from TCRdb rather than the authors' analysis. This sample has 95,000 to 150,000 distinct CDR3 sequences in its table, and about 93% of those were observed once. The top ten clonotypes cover less than 0.3% of the sample.

Trimming leaves V shorter by 3 bases and J shorter by 4 bases, with the junction holding 7 bases beyond the gene matches. There are 15 amino acids in the CDR3, from cysteine to phenylalanine inclusive. The CDR3 DNA has 45 bases and is translated from base 1. CDR1 and CDR2 are drawn from the germline V gene: MGHRA, YSYEKL. Sample: CD8+ T cells from PBMCs. The rearrangement combines TRBV4-1 with TRBJ1-2; TRBD1 lines up with 8 middle nucleotides. The TCR comes from a human donor with Susac syndrome. The nucleotides read TGCGCCAGCAGCCACCGAGACAGGGGAGGCTATGGCTACACCTTC. It codes for CASSHRDRGGYGYTF.